Shown below are 4 T cell receptor beta chains from a single sample sequenced in a study of neurological immune-mediated disorders. Via MiXCR, TCRdb re-called the 5' RACE reads, giving one row per CDR3 protein. The sample has around 130,000 distinct CDR3 sequences, about 3.4% seen once. Sequencing was performed on PBMCs. The receptors stem from a woman in her 30s with multiple sclerosis.

This clonotype was detected ten times or more. The gene calls are TRBV7-8 and TRBJ2-6, with D perhaps TRBD1 (5 bases). The V gene's germline CDR1 is SGHVS and CDR2 FQNEAQ. The CDR3 contains 18 residues. V lost 6 bases and J lost 1, with 19 bases in between. The CDR3 DNA is TGTGCCAGCAGAACCGGACAAATCGAATCTTCTGGGGCCAACGTCCTGACTTTC. The encoded protein is CASRTGQIESSGANVLTF.

This clonotype was counted ten times or more. The rearrangement uses TRBV5-1 and TRBJ2-2; D is unresolved. The CDR3 spans 16 residues. Per germline, CDR1 SGHRS and CDR2 YFSETQ. V was trimmed by 0 bases and J by 4 bases, leaving 13 bases between them. The CDR3 region is CASSLEFGSGTGELFF. Written as DNA, the CDR3 is TGCGCCAGCAGCTTGGAATTTGGCTCGGGCACCGGGGAGCTGTTTTTT. The full variable domain, rest sourced from reference TRBV5-1 and TRBJ2-2, is KAGVTQTPRYLIKTRGQQVTLSCSPISGHRSVSWYQQTPGQGLQFLFEYFSETQRNKGNFPGRFSGRQFSNSRSEMNVSTLELGDSALYLCASSLEFGSGTGELFFGEGSRLTVL.

This clonotype was observed many times. V usage is TRBV5-1 and J usage is TRBJ2-3; 8 positions agree with TRBD2. The germline CDR1 and CDR2 sequences are SGHRS and YFSETQ. V was pared by 2 bases and J by 6 bases, with 8 bases of the junction left unmatched. The CDR3 spans 15 residues. Here the CDR3 reads CASSFSGTRGDTQYF. For the CDR3, the DNA is TGCGCCAGCAGCTTTTCCGGGACTAGGGGGGATACGCAGTATTTT.

There are many counts of this clonotype. The chain couples TRBV6-2 or TRBV6-3 to TRBJ1-6; no firm D call. With 3 bases removed from V and 11 bases from J, the gap between germline ends came to 14 bases. From germline, CDR1 is MNHEY and CDR2 SVGEGT. This CDR3 has 14 residues. The CDR3 coding sequence is TGTGCCAGCAGTTATGGCCCGGGTTCGCCACCCCTCCACTTT. It encodes CASSYGPGSPPLHF.